The 3 T cell receptor beta chains below all came from one sample that was sequenced in a study of CD8+ T cells in alopecia areata. Regarding treatment: oral pan-JAK inhibitor, 5-10 mg twice daily. Once RNA had been extracted, it was reverse transcribed into cDNA to act as the sequencing template. Repertoires were generated with immunoSEQ multiplex PCR, while TCRdb's copy carries only in-frame clones and drops some. The sample shows 150,000 to 200,000 clones, roughly 50% of them seen only once. Sequences were derived from CD4+ T cells sorted from blood, sampled at week 24, from a patient treated with tofacitinib. The receptors come from a human donor with alopecia areata.

V and J are TRBV2 and TRBJ1-1; D is ambiguous. V was pared by 4 bases and J by 3 bases, with 6 bases between. Germline V lookup: CDR1 SNHLY, CDR2 FYNNEI. The CDR3 is 12 amino acids. CDR3 residues: CASSGRYTEAFF. In DNA form, the CDR3 reads TGTGCCAGCAGTGGGCGGTACACTGAAGCTTTCTTT.

The genes are TRBV27 and TRBJ2-5; maybe TRBD1 (5 bases). With 3 bases removed from V and 8 bases from J, the gap between germline ends came to 13 bases. The CDR3 contains 13 residues. CDR1 and CDR2 (germline): MNHEY, SMNVEV (reference sequence). The CDR3, as DNA: TGTGCCAGCAGTTTCACCCAGGGCATCACCCAGTACTTC. Its protein product is CASSFTQGITQYF.

This clone has a handful of counts. This chain uses TRBV29-1 with TRBJ2-3, with a weak D call TRBD2 (7 bases). Between the trimmed V and J ends, which lost 7 bases and 4 bases, there was a span of 15 bases. CDR3 size: 13 residues. Germline CDR1 and CDR2: SQVTM and ANQGSEA. CDR3: CSARLGGPDTQYF. The CDR3, as DNA: TGCAGCGCCCGGCTGGGGGGGCCAGATACGCAGTATTTT.